This TCR beta chain is from a study of T cell responses to AZD1222 COVID-19 vaccine. With regard to this clone: As yet, its antigen is unknown.

Produced via immunoSEQ multiplex PCR; TCRdb's table is partial and in-frame only. The sample contains 100,000 to 150,000 clones, about nine tenths of which appear only once. CDR1 and CDR2 (germline): LNHNV, YYDKDF (reference sequence). Germline trimming cut 2 bases from V and 7 bases from J; bases unmatched to any gene: 9. The CDR3 totals 16 residues. Broader study findings: Baseline serostatus was positive in only six AZD1222 recipients. A mostly white British donor set with more females was recruited, and clonal diversity was possibly underestimated.

This material consisted of peripheral blood, taken on day 0 of AZD1222 vaccination. This TCR derives from an adult in good health. The chain has TRBV15 and TRBJ2-7, with TRBD1 matching over 12 bases. The CDR3 nucleotides read TGTGCCACCAGCAGATTGGGACAGGGGGCTATGGCGGAGCAGTACTTC. Amino acid sequence: CATSRLGQGAMAEQYF. Using reference TRBV15 and TRBJ2-7 for the parts outside the CDR3, the full variable domain is DAMVIQNPRYQVTQFGKPVTLSCSQTLNHNVMYWYQQKSSQAPKLLFHYYDKDFNNEADTPDNFQSRRPNTSFCFLDIRSPGLGDTAMYLCATSRLGQGAMAEQYFGPGTRLTVT.